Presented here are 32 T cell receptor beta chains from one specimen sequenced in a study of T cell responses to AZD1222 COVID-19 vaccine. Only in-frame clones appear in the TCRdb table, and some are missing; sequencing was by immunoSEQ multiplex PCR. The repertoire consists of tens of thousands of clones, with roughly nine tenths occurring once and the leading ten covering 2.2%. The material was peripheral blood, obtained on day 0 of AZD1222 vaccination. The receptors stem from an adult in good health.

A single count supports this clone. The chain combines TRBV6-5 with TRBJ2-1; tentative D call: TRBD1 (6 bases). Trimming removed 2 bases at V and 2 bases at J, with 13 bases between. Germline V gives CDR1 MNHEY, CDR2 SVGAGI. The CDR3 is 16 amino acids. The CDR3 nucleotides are TGTGCCAGCAGTTACGGGTCGAGGGGGACCTACAATGAGCAGTTCTTC. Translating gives CASSYGSRGTYNEQFF.

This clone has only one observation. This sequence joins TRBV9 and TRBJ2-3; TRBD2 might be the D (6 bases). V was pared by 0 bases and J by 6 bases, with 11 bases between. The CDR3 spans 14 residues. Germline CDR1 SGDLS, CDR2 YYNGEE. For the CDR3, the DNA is TGTGCCAGCAGCGTAGGCGGGACCGCGGATACGCAGTATTTT. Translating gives CASSVGGTADTQYF.

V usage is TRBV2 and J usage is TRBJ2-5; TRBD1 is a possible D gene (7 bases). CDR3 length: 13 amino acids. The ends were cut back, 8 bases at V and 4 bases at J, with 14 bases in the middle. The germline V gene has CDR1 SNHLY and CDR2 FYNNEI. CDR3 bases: TGTGCCAGCGGGGGGAACAGGGGAGAGACCCAGTACTTC. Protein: CASGGNRGETQYF.

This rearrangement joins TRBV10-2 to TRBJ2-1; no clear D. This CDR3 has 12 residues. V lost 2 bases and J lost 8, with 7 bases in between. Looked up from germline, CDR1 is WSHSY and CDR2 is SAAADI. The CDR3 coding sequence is TGCGCCAGCAGTGAGGCTAGGTATGAGCAGTTCTTC. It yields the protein CASSEARYEQFF.

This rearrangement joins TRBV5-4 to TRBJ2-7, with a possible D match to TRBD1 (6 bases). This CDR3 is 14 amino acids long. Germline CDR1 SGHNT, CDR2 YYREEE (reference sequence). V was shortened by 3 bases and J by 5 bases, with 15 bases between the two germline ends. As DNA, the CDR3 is TGTGCCAGCAGCTCCCAGGGGTTGAGGAACGAGCAGTACTTC. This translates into CASSSQGLRNEQYF.

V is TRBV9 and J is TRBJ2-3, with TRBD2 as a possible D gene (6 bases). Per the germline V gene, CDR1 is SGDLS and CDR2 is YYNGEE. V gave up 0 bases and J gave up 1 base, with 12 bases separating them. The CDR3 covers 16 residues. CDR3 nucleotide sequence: TGTGCCAGCAGCGTAGCTGTTGAGCGGGGCACAGATACGCAGTATTTT. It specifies CASSVAVERGTDTQYF.

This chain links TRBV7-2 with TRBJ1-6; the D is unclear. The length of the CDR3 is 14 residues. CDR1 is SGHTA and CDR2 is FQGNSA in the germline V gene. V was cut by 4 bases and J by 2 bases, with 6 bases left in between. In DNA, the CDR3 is TGTGCCAGCAGCTATCAGACCTATAATTCACCCCTCCACTTT. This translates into CASSYQTYNSPLHF.

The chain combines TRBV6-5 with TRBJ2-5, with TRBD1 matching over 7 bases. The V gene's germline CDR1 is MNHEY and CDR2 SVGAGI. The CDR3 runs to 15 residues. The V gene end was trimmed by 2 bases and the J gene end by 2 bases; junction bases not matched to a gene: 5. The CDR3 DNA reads TGTGCCAGCAGTTACGGGACAGCCAGGCAAGAGACCCAGTACTTC. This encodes CASSYGTARQETQYF.

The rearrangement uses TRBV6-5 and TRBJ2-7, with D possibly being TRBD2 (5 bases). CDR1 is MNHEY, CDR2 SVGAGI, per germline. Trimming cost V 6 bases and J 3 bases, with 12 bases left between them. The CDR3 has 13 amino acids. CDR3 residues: CASSRTRSYEQYF. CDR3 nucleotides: TGTGCCAGCAGCCGCACTAGGAGCTACGAGCAGTACTTC.

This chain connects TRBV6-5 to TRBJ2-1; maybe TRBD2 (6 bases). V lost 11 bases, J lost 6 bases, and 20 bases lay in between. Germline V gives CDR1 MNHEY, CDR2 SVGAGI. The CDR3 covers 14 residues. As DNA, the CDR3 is TGTGCCGGACGGGCCTATTCCGGGGGCAATGAGCAGTTCTTC. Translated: CAGRAYSGGNEQFF.

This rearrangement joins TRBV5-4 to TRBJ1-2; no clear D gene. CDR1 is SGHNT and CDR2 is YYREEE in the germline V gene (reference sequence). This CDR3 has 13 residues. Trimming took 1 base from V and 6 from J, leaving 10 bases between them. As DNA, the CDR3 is TGTGCCAGCAGCTTGCTAACCGGGGATGGCTACACCTTC. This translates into CASSLLTGDGYTF.

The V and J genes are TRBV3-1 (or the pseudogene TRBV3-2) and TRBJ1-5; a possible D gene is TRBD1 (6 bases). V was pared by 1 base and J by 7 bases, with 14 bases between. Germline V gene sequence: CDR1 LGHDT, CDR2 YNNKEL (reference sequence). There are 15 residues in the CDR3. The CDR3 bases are TGTGCCAGCAGCCAAGGCAGGGGCGTGGTACAGCCCCAGCATTTT. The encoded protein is CASSQGRGVVQPQHF.

The CDR3 bases are TGTGCCAGCAGCCAAGGGGGGCTGGGCAATCAGCCCCAGCATTTT. Its translation: CASSQGGLGNQPQHF. This chain joins TRBV3-1 (or the pseudogene TRBV3-2) and TRBJ1-5; tentative D call: TRBD1 (6 bases). V was cut by 1 base and J by 2 bases, with 9 bases left in between. Germline values: CDR1 LGHDT, CDR2 YNNKEL (reference sequence). This CDR3 region has 15 residues.

CDR3 bases: TGTGCCAGTAGTAGGCGGACAGCCCCCCAAGAGACCCAGTACTTC. It specifies CASSRRTAPQETQYF. The J gene is TRBJ2-5, the V gene TRBV19; perhaps TRBD1 as D (6 bases). Trimming took 4 bases from V and 1 from J, leaving 13 bases between them. Germline V gene data show CDR1 as LNHDA and CDR2 as SQIVND (reference sequence). CDR3 size: 15 residues. The full variable domain, with the rest looked up from reference TRBV19 and TRBJ2-5, is DGGITQSPKYLFRKEGQNVTLSCEQNLNHDAMYWYRQDPGQGLRLIYYSQIVNDFQKGDIAEGYSVSREKKESFPLTVTSAQKNPTAFYLCASSRRTAPQETQYFGPGTRLLVL.

CDR3 DNA: TGTGCCAGCAGCCAAGTTTCCAGGGCTGGGGCCAACGTCCTGACTTTC. This encodes CASSQVSRAGANVLTF. The V call is TRBV3-1 (or the pseudogene TRBV3-2), the J call TRBJ2-6; D is possibly TRBD1 (5 bases). CDR1 is LGHDT, CDR2 YNNKEL, per germline (reference sequence). The CDR3 is 16 amino acids. Trimming took 1 base from V and 2 from J, leaving 9 bases between them.

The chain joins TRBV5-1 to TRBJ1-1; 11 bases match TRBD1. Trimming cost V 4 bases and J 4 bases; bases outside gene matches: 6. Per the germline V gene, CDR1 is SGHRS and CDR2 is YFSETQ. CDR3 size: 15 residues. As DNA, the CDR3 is TGCGCCAGCAGCCCCACCGGGACAGGGGGCACTGAAGCTTTCTTT. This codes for CASSPTGTGGTEAFF. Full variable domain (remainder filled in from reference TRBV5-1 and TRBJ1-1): KAGVTQTPRYLIKTRGQQVTLSCSPISGHRSVSWYQQTPGQGLQFLFEYFSETQRNKGNFPGRFSGRQFSNSRSEMNVSTLELGDSALYLCASSPTGTGGTEAFFGQGTRLTVV.

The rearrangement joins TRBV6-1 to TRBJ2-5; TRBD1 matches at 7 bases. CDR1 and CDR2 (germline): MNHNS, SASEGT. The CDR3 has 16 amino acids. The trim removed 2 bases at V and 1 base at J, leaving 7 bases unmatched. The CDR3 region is CASSELPGQPQETQYF. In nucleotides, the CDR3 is TGTGCCAGCAGTGAATTGCCGGGACAGCCCCAAGAGACCCAGTACTTC.

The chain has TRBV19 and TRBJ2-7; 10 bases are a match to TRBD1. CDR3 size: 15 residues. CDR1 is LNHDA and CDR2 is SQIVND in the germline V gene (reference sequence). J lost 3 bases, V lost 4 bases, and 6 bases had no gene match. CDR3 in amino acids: CASSRTTGGGYEQYF. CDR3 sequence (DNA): TGTGCCAGTAGTAGAACGACAGGGGGCGGCTACGAGCAGTACTTC.

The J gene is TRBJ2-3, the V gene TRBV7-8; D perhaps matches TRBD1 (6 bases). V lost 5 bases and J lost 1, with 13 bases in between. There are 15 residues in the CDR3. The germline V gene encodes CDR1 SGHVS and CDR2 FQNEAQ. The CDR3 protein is CASSQTGIRTDTQYF. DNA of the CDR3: TGTGCCAGCAGCCAAACAGGGATCCGCACAGATACGCAGTATTTT.

The CDR3 spells CASSQGPSGANVLTF. CDR3 DNA: TGTGCCAGCAGCCAAGGGCCTTCTGGGGCCAACGTCCTGACTTTC. The chain joins TRBV7-2 to TRBJ2-6; no clear D gene. The germline V and J ends were trimmed by 5 bases and 1 base, with 9 bases remaining between them. This CDR3 has 15 residues. The V gene's germline CDR1 is SGHTA and CDR2 FQGNSA. Looking up the rest from reference TRBV7-2 and TRBJ2-6 gives the full variable domain: GAGVSQSPSNKVTEKGKDVELRCDPISGHTALYWYRQSLGQGLEFLIYFQGNSAPDKSGLPSDRFSAERTGGSVSTLTIQRTQQEDSAVYLCASSQGPSGANVLTFGAGSRLTVL.

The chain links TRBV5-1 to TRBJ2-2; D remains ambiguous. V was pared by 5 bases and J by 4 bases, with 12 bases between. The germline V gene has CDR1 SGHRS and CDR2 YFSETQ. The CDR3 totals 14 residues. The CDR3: CASRTRTSTGELFF. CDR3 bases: TGCGCCAGCAGGACTCGAACAAGCACCGGGGAGCTGTTTTTT.

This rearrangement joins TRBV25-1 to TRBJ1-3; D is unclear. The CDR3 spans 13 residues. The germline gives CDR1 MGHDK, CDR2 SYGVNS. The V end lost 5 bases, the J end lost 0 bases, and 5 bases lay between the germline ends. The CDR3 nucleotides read TGTGCCAGCAGTTGGGACTCTGGAAACACCATATATTTT. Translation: CASSWDSGNTIYF.

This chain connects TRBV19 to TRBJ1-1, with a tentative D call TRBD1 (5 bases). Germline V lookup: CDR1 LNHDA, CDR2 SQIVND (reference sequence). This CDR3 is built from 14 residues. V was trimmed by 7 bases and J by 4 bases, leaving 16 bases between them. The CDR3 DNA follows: TGTGCCAGTACCCGACCCAGCGGGACCACTGAAGCTTTCTTT. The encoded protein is CASTRPSGTTEAFF. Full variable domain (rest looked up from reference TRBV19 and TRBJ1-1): DGGITQSPKYLFRKEGQNVTLSCEQNLNHDAMYWYRQDPGQGLRLIYYSQIVNDFQKGDIAEGYSVSREKKESFPLTVTSAQKNPTAFYLCASTRPSGTTEAFFGQGTRLTVV.

As DNA, the CDR3 is TGTGCCAGCAGGGAGTACGGGGGGAACTCTGGAAACACCATATATTTT. Encoded protein: CASREYGGNSGNTIYF. The chain combines TRBV7-6 with TRBJ1-3, with D possibly TRBD1 on 5 matching bases. CDR1 and CDR2 (germline): SGHVS, FNYEAQ. V was trimmed by 6 bases and J by 0 bases, leaving 15 bases between them. The CDR3 runs to 16 residues.

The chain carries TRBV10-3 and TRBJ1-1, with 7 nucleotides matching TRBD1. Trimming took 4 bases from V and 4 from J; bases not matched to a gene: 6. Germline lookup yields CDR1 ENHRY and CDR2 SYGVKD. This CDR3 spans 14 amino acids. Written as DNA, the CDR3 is TGTGCCATCAGTGGACAGGGTTTAGGCACTGAAGCTTTCTTT. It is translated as CAISGQGLGTEAFF.

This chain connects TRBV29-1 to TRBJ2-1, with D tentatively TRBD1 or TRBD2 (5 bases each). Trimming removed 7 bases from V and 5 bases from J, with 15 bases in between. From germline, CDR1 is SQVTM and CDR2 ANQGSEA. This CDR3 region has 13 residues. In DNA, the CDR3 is TGCAGCGACTGGGCCCGAGGGGACAATGAGCAGTTCTTC. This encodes CSDWARGDNEQFF.

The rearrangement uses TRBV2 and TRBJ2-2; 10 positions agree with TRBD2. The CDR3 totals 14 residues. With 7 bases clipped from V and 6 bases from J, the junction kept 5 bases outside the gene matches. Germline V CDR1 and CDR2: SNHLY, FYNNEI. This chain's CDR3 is CASKPSGSPGELFF. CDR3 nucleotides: TGTGCCAGCAAGCCTAGCGGGAGTCCCGGGGAGCTGTTTTTT.

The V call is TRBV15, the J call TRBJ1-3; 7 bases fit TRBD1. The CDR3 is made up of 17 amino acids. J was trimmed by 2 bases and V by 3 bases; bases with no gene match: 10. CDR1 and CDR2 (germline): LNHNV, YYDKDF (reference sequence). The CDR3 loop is CATSSQTGRMAGNTIYF. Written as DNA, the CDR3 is TGTGCCACCAGCAGTCAGACAGGGAGAATGGCTGGAAACACCATATATTTT.

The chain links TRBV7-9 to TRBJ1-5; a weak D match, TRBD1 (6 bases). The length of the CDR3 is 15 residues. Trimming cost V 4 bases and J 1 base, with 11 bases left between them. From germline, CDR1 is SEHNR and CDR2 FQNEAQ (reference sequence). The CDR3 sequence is CASSSTGRSNQPQHF. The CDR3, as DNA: TGTGCCAGCAGCTCGACAGGTCGGAGCAATCAGCCCCAGCATTTT.

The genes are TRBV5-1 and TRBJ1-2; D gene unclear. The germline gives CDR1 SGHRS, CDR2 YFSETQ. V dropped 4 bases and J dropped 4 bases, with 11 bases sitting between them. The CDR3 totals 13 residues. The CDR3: CASSRGRAYGYTF. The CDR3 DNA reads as TGCGCCAGCAGCCGAGGACGAGCCTATGGCTACACCTTC.

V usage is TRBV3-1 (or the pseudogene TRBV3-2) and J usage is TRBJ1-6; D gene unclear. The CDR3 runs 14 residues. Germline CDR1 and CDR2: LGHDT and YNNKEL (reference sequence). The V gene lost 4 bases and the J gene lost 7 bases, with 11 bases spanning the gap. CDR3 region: CASSPLGGNSPLHF. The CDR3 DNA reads TGTGCCAGCAGCCCACTTGGAGGGAATTCACCCCTCCACTTT.

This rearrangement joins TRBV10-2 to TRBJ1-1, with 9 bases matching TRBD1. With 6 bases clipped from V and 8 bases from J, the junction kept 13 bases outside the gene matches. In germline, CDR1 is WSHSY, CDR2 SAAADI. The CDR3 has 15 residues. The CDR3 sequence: CASRENTGGDQEAFF. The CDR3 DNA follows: TGCGCCAGCAGGGAAAATACAGGGGGCGATCAAGAAGCTTTCTTT.